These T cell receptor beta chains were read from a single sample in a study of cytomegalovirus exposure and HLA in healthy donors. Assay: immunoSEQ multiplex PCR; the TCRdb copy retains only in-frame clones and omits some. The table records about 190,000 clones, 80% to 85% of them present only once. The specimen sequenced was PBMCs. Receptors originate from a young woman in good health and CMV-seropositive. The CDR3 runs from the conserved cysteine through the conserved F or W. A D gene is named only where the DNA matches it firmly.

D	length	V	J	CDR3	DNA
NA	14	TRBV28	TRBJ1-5	CASSPGPTGQPQHF	TGTGCCAGCAGCCCTGGGCCAACAGGTCAGCCCCAGCATTTT
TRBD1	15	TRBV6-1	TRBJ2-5	CASSDGTAMRETQYF	TGTGCCAGCAGCGACGGGACAGCTATGCGAGAGACCCAGTACTTC
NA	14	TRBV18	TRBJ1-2	CASSPSGQNYGYTF	TGTGCCAGCTCACCATCAGGACAGAACTATGGCTACACCTTC
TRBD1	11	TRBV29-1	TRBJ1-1	CSVDRGAEAFF	TGCAGCGTGGACAGGGGGGCTGAAGCTTTCTTT
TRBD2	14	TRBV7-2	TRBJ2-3	CASSSDRLAGGRYF	TGTGCCAGCAGCTCCGACCGACTAGCGGGGGGACGGTATTTT
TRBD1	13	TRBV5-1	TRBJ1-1	CASGTGRNTEAFF	TGCGCCAGCGGGACAGGGAGAAACACTGAAGCTTTCTTT
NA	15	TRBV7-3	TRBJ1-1	CASSLEGRGNTEAFF	TGTGCCAGCAGCTTGGAAGGGAGGGGGAACACTGAAGCTTTCTTT
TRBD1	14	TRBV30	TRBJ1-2	CAWSFNRGQYGYTF	TGTGCCTGGAGTTTCAACAGGGGGCAATATGGCTACACCTTC
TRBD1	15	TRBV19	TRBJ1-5	CASSTGGFGNQPQHF	TGTGCCAGTAGTACAGGGGGCTTTGGTAATCAGCCCCAGCATTTT
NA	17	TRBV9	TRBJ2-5	CASSPRGTPNHQETQYF	TGTGCCAGCAGCCCCCGAGGGACTCCGAACCATCAAGAGACCCAGTACTTC
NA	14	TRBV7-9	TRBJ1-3	CASSLVLHGNTIYF	TGTGCCAGCAGCTTAGTACTGCATGGAAACACCATATATTTT
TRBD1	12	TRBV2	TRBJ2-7	CASRQGTYEQYF	TGTGCCAGCAGACAGGGGACCTACGAGCAGTACTTC
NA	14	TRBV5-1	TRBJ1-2	CASSSYRADYGYTF	TGCGCCAGCAGCTCCTACAGGGCTGACTATGGCTACACCTTC
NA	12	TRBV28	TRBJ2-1	CASSGPTGEQFF	TGTGCCAGCAGTGGGCCCACTGGTGAGCAGTTCTTC
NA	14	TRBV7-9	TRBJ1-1	CASSVPRVYTEAFF	TGTGCCAGCAGCGTCCCCAGGGTTTACACTGAAGCTTTCTTT
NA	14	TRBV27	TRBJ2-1	CASSPLGGYNEQFF	TGTGCCAGCAGTCCTCTCGGGGGATACAATGAGCAGTTCTTC
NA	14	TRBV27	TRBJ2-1	CASSLAGGSNEQFF	TGTGCCAGCAGTTTAGCGGGCGGAAGCAATGAGCAGTTCTTC
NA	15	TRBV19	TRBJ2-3	CASSSLGPGADTQYF	TGTGCCAGTAGTTCCCTGGGCCCAGGGGCAGATACGCAGTATTTT
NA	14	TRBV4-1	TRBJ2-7	CASSQFLGAYEQYF	TGCGCCAGCAGCCAATTTTTGGGGGCTTACGAGCAGTACTTC
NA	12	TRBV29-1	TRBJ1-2	CSVRTEVYGYTF	TGCAGCGTTCGGACAGAAGTCTATGGCTACACCTTC